Described below is a single T cell receptor (beta chain) sequence and its context. A read error may be the cause here, since a much bigger clone is one base away. Different DNA sequences within this sample yield the same CDR3. The germline V and J ends were trimmed by 3 bases and 3 bases, with 5 bases remaining between them. The CDR3 runs to 13 residues. Per germline, CDR1 SGHAT and CDR2 FQNNGV. The assay ran at deep level. Only in-frame clones appear in the TCRdb table, and some are missing; sequencing was by immunoSEQ multiplex PCR. The table has millions of clones, 90% to 95% seen once. This sample was taken from a study of shared clonotypes between healthy human individuals. It was into CD45RA+ naive and CD45RA-negative memory subsets that the CD4+ cells were split.

The chain carries TRBV11-2 and TRBJ2-2; the D is unclear. The source material was naive CD4+ T cells sorted from blood. The subset here: CD45RA+ positively selected. The sequence derives from a man aged 18 to 29 in good health. Here the CDR3 DNA reads TGTGCCAGCAGCTTCAGCGACACCGGGGAGCTGTTTTTT. Translation gives CASSFSDTGELFF.